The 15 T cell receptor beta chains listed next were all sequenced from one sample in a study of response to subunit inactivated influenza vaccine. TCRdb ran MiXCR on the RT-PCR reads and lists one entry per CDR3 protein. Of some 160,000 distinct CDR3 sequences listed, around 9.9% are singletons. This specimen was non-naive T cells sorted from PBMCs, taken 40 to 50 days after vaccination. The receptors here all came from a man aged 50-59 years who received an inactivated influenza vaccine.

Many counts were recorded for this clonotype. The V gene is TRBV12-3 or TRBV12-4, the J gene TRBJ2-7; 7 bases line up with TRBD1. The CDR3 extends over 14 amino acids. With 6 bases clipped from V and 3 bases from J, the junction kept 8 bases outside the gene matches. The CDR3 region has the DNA TGTGCCAGCAGCCCTACAGGGGAGTACTACGAGCAGTACTTC. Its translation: CASSPTGEYYEQYF.

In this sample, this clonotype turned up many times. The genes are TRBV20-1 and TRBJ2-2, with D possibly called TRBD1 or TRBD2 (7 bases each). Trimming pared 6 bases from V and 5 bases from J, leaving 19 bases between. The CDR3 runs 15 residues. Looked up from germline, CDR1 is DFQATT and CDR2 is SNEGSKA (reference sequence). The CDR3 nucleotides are TGCAGTGCCAAATCAGGGGGGGTAATTACCGGGGAGCTGTTTTTT. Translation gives CSAKSGGVITGELFF.

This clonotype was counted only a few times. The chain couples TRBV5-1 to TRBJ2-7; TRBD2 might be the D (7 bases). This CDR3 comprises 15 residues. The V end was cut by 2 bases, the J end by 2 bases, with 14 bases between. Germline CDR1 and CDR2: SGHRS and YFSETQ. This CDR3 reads CASSLGGGGAYEQYF. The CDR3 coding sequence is TGCGCCAGCAGCTTAGGTGGGGGGGGCGCCTACGAGCAGTACTTC. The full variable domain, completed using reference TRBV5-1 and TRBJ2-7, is KAGVTQTPRYLIKTRGQQVTLSCSPISGHRSVSWYQQTPGQGLQFLFEYFSETQRNKGNFPGRFSGRQFSNSRSEMNVSTLELGDSALYLCASSLGGGGAYEQYFGPGTRLTVT.

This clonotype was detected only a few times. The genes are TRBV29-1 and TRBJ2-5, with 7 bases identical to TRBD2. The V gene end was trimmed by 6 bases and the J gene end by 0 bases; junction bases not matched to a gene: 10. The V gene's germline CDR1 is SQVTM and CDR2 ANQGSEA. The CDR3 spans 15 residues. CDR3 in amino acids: CSVGRSGANQETQYF. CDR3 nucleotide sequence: TGCAGCGTCGGAAGGAGCGGGGCGAACCAAGAGACCCAGTACTTC.

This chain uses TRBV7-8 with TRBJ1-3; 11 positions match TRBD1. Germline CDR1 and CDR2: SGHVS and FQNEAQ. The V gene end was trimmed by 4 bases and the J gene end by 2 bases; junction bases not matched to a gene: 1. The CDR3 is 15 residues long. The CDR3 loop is CASSSGQGAGNTIYF. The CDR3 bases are TGTGCCAGCAGCTCGGGACAGGGGGCTGGAAACACCATATATTTT.

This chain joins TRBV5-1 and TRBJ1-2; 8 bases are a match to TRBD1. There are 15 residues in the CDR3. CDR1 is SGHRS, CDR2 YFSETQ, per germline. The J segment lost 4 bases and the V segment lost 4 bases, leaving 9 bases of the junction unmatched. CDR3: CASSPQTGAVYGYTF. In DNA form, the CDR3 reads TGCGCCAGCAGCCCACAGACAGGGGCGGTCTATGGCTACACCTTC.

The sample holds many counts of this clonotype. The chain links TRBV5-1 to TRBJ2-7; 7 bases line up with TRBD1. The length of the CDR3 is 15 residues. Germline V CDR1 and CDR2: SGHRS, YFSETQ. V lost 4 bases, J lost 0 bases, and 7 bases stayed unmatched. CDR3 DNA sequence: TGCGCCAGCAGCCTCGGGACAGCCAGCTCCTACGAGCAGTACTTC. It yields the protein CASSLGTASSYEQYF.

The CDR3 protein is CSAKTGNYGYTF. Written as DNA, the CDR3 is TGCAGTGCCAAGACAGGGAACTATGGCTACACCTTC. The chain uses TRBV20-1 and TRBJ1-2, with 7 bases matching TRBD1. The germline CDR1 and CDR2 sequences are DFQATT and SNEGSKA (reference sequence). The V segment lost 6 bases and the J segment 2 bases; nucleotides outside the gene matches: 3. CDR3 length: 12 residues.

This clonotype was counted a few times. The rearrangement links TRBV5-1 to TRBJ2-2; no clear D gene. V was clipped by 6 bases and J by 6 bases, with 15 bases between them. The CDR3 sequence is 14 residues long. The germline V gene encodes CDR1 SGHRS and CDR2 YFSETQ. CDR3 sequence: CASTTITGSGELFF. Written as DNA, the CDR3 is TGCGCCAGCACCACCATCACCGGTTCCGGGGAGCTGTTTTTT.

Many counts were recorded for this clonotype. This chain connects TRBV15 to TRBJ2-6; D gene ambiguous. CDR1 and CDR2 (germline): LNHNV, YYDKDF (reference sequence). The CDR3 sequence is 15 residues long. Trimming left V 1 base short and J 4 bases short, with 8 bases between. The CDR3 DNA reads TGTGCCACCAGCAGAGGAAACACCGGGGCCAACGTCCTGACTTTC. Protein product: CATSRGNTGANVLTF.

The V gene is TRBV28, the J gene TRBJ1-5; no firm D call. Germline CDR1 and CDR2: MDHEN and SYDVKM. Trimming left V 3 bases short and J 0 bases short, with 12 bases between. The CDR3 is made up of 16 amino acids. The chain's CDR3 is CASSLGDLYSNQPQHF. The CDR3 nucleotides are TGTGCCAGCAGTTTGGGAGATCTGTATAGCAATCAGCCCCAGCATTTT.

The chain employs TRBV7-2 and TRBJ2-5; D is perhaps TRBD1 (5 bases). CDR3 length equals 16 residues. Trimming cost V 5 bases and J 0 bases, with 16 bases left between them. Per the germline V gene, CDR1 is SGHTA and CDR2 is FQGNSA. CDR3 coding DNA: TGTGCCAGCAGCCTCCGTGGGGCGGCAGACCAAGAGACCCAGTACTTC. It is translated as CASSLRGAADQETQYF.

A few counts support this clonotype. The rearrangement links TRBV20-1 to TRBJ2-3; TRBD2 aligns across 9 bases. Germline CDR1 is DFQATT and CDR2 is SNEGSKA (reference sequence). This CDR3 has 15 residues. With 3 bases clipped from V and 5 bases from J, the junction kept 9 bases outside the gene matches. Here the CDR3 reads CSARASSGIEDTQYF. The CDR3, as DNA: TGCAGTGCTAGGGCGTCTAGCGGGATCGAAGATACGCAGTATTTT.

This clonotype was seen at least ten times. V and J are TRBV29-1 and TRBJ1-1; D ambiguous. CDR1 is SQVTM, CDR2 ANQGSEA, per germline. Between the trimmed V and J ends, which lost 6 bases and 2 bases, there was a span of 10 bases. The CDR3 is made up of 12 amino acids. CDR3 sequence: CSVQLSNTEAFF. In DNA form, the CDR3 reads TGCAGCGTCCAGCTATCAAACACTGAAGCTTTCTTT.

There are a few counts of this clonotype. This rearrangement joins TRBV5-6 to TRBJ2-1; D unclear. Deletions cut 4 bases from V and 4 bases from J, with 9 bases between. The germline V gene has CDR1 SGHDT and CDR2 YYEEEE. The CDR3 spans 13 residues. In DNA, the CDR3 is TGTGCCAGCAGCCCCAACGGTTACAATGAGCAGTTCTTC. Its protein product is CASSPNGYNEQFF.